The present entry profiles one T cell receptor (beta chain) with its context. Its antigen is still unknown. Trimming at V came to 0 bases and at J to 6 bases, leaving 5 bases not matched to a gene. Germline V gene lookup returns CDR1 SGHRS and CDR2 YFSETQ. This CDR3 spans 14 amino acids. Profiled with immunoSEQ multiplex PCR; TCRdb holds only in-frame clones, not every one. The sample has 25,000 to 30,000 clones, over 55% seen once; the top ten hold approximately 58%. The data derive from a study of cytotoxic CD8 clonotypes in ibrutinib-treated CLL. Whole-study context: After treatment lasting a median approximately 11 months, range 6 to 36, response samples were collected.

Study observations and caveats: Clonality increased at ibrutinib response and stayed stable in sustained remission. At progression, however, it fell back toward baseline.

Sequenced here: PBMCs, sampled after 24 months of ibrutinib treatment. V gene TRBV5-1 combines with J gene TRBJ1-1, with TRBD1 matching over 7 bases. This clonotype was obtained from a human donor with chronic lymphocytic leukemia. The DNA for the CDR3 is TGCGCCAGCAGCTTGGAGGGCAGGGGGTCTGAAGCTTTCTTT. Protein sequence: CASSLEGRGSEAFF.